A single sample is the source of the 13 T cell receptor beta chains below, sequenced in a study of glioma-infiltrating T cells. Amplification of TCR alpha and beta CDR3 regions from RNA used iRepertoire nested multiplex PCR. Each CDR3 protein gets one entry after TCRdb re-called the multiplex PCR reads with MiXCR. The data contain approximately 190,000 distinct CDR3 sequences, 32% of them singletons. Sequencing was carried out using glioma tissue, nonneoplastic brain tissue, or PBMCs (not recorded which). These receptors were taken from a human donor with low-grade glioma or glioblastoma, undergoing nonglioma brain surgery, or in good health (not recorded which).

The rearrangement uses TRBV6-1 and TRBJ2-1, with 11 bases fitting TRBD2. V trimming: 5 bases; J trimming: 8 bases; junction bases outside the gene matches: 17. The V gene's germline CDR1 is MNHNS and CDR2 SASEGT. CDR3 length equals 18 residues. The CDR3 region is CASSFAHTSGRGQHEQFF. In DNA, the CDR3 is TGTGCCAGCAGTTTCGCCCATACTAGCGGGAGAGGTCAACATGAGCAGTTCTTC.

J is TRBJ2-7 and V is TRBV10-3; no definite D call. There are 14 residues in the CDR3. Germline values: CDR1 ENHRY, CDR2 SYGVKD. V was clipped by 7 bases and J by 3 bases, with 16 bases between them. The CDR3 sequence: CAIKDERANYEQYF. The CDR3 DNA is TGTGCCATCAAGGACGAAAGGGCAAACTACGAGCAGTACTTC.

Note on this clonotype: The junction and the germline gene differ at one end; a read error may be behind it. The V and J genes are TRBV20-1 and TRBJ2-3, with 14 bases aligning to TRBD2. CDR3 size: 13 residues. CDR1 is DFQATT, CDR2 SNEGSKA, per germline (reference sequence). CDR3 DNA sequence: TGTCGCGGGACTAGCGGGAGATCAGATACGCAGTATTTT. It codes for CRGTSGRSDTQYF.

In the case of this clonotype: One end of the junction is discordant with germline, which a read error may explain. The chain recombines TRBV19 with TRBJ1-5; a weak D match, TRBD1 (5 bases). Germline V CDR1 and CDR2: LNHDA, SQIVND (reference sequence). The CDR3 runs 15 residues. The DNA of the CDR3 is TGTGCCAGTAGTAGGGGAGGGGTGGAAAATCAGCCCCGGCATTTT. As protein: CASSRGGVENQPRHF.

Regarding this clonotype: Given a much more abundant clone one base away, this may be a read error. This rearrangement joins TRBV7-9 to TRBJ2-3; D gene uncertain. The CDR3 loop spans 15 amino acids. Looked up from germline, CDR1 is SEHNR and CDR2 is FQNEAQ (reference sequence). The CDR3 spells CVSSFGLGPTDTQYF. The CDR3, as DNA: TGTGTCAGCAGCTTTGGCCTAGGGCCCACAGATACGCAGTATTTT.

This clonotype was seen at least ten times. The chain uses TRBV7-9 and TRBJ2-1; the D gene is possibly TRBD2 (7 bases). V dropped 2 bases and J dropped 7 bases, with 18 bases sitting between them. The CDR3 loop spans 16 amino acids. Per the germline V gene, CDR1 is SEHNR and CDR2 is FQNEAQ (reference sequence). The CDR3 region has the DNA TGTGCCAGCAGCTTAACTAGCGCCAGGGGATGGAATGAGCAGTTCTTC. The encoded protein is CASSLTSARGWNEQFF.

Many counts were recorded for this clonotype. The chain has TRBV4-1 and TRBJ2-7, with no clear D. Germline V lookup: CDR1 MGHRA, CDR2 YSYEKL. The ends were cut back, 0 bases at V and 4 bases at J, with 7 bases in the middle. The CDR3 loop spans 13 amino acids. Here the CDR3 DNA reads TGCGCCAGCAGCCAAGATCACCAGTACGAGCAGTACTTC. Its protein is CASSQDHQYEQYF.

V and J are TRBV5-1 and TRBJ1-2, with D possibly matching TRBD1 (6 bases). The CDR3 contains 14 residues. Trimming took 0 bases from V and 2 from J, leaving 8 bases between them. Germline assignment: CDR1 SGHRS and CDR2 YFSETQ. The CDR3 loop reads CASSLAGQNYGYTF. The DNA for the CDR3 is TGCGCCAGCAGCTTGGCGGGACAAAACTATGGCTACACCTTC.

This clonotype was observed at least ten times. CDR3 residues: CSARGSTWGETQYF. The CDR3 DNA sequence: TGCAGTGCTAGGGGTAGTACTTGGGGAGAGACCCAGTACTTC. V usage is TRBV20-1 and J usage is TRBJ2-5; D not resolved. Germline V gene sequence: CDR1 DFQATT, CDR2 SNEGSKA (reference sequence). Trimming pared 3 bases from V and 4 bases from J, leaving 15 bases between. This CDR3 contains 14 residues.

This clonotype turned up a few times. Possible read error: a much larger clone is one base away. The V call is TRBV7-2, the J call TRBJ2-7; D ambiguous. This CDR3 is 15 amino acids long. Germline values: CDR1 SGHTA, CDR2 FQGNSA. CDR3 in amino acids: CATQQSYGIEFERYF. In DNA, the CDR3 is TGTGCCACCCAGCAGAGTTATGGAATAGAATTCGAGCGGTACTTC.

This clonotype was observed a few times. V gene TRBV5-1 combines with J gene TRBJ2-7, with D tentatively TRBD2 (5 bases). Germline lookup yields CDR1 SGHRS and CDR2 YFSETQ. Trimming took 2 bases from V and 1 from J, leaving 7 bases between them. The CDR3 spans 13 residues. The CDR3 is CASSFRTSYEQYF. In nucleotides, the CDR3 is TGCGCCAGCAGCTTTAGGACTTCCTACGAGCAGTACTTC.

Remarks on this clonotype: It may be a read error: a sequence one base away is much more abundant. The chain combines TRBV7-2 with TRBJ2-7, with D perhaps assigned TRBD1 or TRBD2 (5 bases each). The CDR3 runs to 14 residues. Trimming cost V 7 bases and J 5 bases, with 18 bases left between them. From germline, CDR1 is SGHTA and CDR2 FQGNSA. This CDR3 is CASTPLRGAHEQYF. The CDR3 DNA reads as TGTGCCAGCACCCCTCTTAGGGGAGCCCACGAGCAGTACTTC. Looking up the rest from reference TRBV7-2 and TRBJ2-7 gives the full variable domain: GAGVSQSPSNKVTEKGKDVELRCDPISGHTALYWYRQSLGQGLEFLIYFQGNSAPDKSGLPSDRFSAERTGGSVSTLTIQRTQQEDSAVYLCASTPLRGAHEQYFGPGTRLTVT.

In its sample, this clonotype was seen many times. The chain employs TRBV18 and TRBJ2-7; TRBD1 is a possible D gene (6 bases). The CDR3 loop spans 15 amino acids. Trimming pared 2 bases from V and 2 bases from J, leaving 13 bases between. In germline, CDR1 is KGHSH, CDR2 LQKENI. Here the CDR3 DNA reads TGTGCCAGCTCACCATCCGCAGGGGTTACCTACGAGCAGTACTTC. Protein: CASSPSAGVTYEQYF.